This TCR beta chain was recovered during a study of blood T cell repertoires in COVID-19. Profiling relied on immunoSEQ multiplex PCR, and the TCRdb table lists in-frame clones only, not all of them. The sample gives 200,000 to 250,000 clones, 86% of which show up once; less than 4% is in the top ten. This sequence was found in a woman aged 25-40 years who had recovered from COVID-19. The sequencing sample was made of peripheral blood.

CDR3 bases: TGTGCCAGCAGTGAAGGTTCCGCCGGACTATATGGCTACACCTTC. As protein: CASSEGSAGLYGYTF. The chain employs TRBV2 and TRBJ1-2; D call uncertain. Per the germline V gene, CDR1 is SNHLY and CDR2 is FYNNEI. V was clipped by 1 base and J by 5 bases, with 14 bases between them. The CDR3 has 15 residues.